The 20 T cell receptor beta chains below come from one sample, sequenced in a study of PD-1 blockade in classical Hodgkin lymphoma. Stated time point: cycle 4 day 1 (C4D1), after 5 to 7 weeks of nivolumab. Each of the patients experienced relapse following autologous stem cell transplantation, and their brentuximab vedotin exposure differed. Magnetic negative selection was used to purify CD4+ T cells from thawed PBMCs. Clones were sequenced by immunoSEQ multiplex PCR, and TCRdb holds only the in-frame ones, with some missing. There are under 15,000 clones in the sample; around nine tenths occur only once, and approximately 0.9% lies in the top ten. The sample here was CD4+ T cells from blood, taken before the fourth cycle of nivolumab. These receptors were obtained from a human donor with classical Hodgkin lymphoma.

The chain uses TRBV7-2 and TRBJ2-7; D is possibly TRBD1 (6 bases). From germline, CDR1 is SGHTA and CDR2 FQGNSA. This CDR3 comprises 14 residues. V lost 5 bases to trimming and J lost 2 bases, with 13 bases between them. This CDR3 reads CASSRTVNAYEQYF. As DNA, the CDR3 is TGTGCCAGCAGCCGGACAGTCAACGCCTACGAGCAGTACTTC.

This clone has a single count. The chain joins TRBV7-9 to TRBJ2-1; D assignment may be TRBD1 or TRBD2 (6 bases each). Trimming removed 11 bases at V and 9 bases at J, with 11 bases between. Germline CDR1 SEHNR, CDR2 FQNEAQ (reference sequence). This CDR3 has 10 residues. The CDR3 nucleotides are TGTGCCTTCGGAGGGGGTGAGCAGTTCTTC. Translation gives CAFGGGEQFF.

The chain couples TRBV12-5 to TRBJ1-1; no clear D. V dropped 0 bases and J dropped 1 base, with 12 bases sitting between them. There are 16 residues in the CDR3. Germline CDR1 is LGHNT and CDR2 is FRNRAP. CDR3 coding DNA: TGTGCTAGTGGTTTGGTACTATCGAAAGAGAACACTGAAGCTTTCTTT. Translating it yields CASGLVLSKENTEAFF.

The V and J genes are TRBV2 and TRBJ2-2, with D perhaps TRBD1 (5 bases). V lost 8 bases to trimming and J lost 0 bases, with 10 bases between them. The CDR3 extends over 14 amino acids. The germline gives CDR1 SNHLY, CDR2 FYNNEI. CDR3 protein: CASVRGSNTGELFF. The CDR3 DNA is TGTGCCAGCGTAAGGGGATCGAACACCGGGGAGCTGTTTTTT. Using reference TRBV2 and TRBJ2-2 for the parts outside the CDR3, the full variable domain is EPEVTQTPSHQVTQMGQEVILRCVPISNHLYFYWYRQILGQKVEFLVSFYNNEISEKSEIFDDQFSVERPDGSNFTLKIRSTKLEDSAMYFCASVRGSNTGELFFGEGSRLTVL.

This clone showed up just once. This rearrangement joins TRBV29-1 to TRBJ1-5; D remains ambiguous. The germline V gene encodes CDR1 SQVTM and CDR2 ANQGSEA. V dropped 6 bases and J dropped 3 bases, with 9 bases sitting between them. CDR3 length equals 12 residues. CDR3: CSVRTDNQPQHF. The CDR3 DNA is TGCAGCGTCCGGACCGACAATCAGCCCCAGCATTTT.

This sequence joins TRBV5-4 and TRBJ2-5, with D perhaps being TRBD1 or TRBD2 (5 bases each). The CDR3 is 16 amino acids. V was shortened by 4 bases and J by 1 base, with 17 bases between the two germline ends. Germline V gives CDR1 SGHNT, CDR2 YYREEE (reference sequence). This CDR3 reads CASSPGDGTFQETQYF. CDR3 bases: TGTGCCAGCAGCCCCGGGGACGGAACTTTCCAAGAGACCCAGTACTTC.

The CDR3 reads CASSLGLAIQETQYF. CDR3 bases: TGCGCCAGCAGCTTGGGACTAGCAATCCAAGAGACCCAGTACTTC. The chain links TRBV5-1 to TRBJ2-5; 7 bases fit TRBD2. There are 15 residues in the CDR3. The J segment lost 1 base and the V segment lost 0 bases, leaving 3 bases of the junction unmatched. Germline assignment: CDR1 SGHRS and CDR2 YFSETQ.

In nucleotides, the CDR3 is TGTGCCAGCAGTCCTCGACTAGCGGGAGAAGAGACCCAGTACTTC. Protein sequence: CASSPRLAGEETQYF. The V gene is TRBV6-1, the J gene TRBJ2-5; 12 bases are a match to TRBD2. Looked up from germline, CDR1 is MNHNS and CDR2 is SASEGT. This CDR3 region has 15 residues. V lost 5 bases and J lost 3; bases outside the gene matches: 4.

V gene TRBV7-2 combines with J gene TRBJ2-3, with a possible D match to TRBD2 (6 bases). In germline, CDR1 is SGHTA, CDR2 FQGNSA. The CDR3 has 15 amino acids. V gave up 3 bases and J gave up 4 bases, with 14 bases separating them. The CDR3 loop is CASSFQGGGSDTQYF. CDR3 nucleotide sequence: TGTGCCAGCAGCTTTCAGGGTGGAGGGTCAGATACGCAGTATTTT.

The chain uses TRBV19 and TRBJ1-5; D is unresolved. Germline loops: CDR1 LNHDA, CDR2 SQIVND (reference sequence). CDR3 size: 15 residues. The V gene lost 1 base and the J gene lost 6 bases, with 13 bases spanning the gap. CDR3 DNA: TGTGCCAGTAGTATAGGAGGACTGGACGGTCAGCCCCAGCATTTT. Translation: CASSIGGLDGQPQHF.

In this sample, this clone turned up once. The rearrangement uses TRBV27 and TRBJ2-7, with no clear D. Germline CDR1 reads MNHEY; CDR2 reads SMNVEV (reference sequence). Deletions cut 3 bases from V and 7 bases from J, with 16 bases between. The CDR3 consists of 14 residues. CDR3 loop: CASSFRTDLGEQYF. CDR3 nucleotides: TGTGCCAGCAGTTTTCGGACGGATTTGGGGGAGCAGTACTTC.

The CDR3 DNA sequence: TGTGCCAGTAGGGGGACAGGGGCAACTAATGAAAAACTGTTTTTT. It yields the protein CASRGTGATNEKLFF. The J gene is TRBJ1-4, the V gene TRBV19, with 10 positions matching TRBD1. CDR1 is LNHDA, CDR2 SQIVND, per germline (reference sequence). Losses at the gene ends were 6 bases for V and 0 bases for J; bases not matched to a gene: 1. The CDR3 has 15 residues.

The chain recombines TRBV29-1 with TRBJ2-3, with 8 bases that match TRBD2. V was pared by 2 bases and J by 6 bases, with 13 bases of the junction left unmatched. The germline V gene has CDR1 SQVTM and CDR2 ANQGSEA. CDR3 length equals 16 residues. This CDR3 reads CSVESSGRIFGDTQYF. The CDR3 nucleotides are TGCAGCGTTGAAAGCAGCGGGAGAATCTTCGGGGATACGCAGTATTTT.

Here the CDR3 DNA reads TGTGCCAGCTCACCTCTGGACAGTCATGGCTACACCTTC. Translating it yields CASSPLDSHGYTF. The V call is TRBV18, the J call TRBJ1-2; D may be TRBD1 (6 bases). Germline lookup yields CDR1 KGHSH and CDR2 LQKENI. V was clipped by 3 bases and J by 6 bases, with 11 bases between them. The CDR3 is made up of 13 amino acids.

V and J are TRBV7-9 and TRBJ2-6; a possible D gene is TRBD1 (5 bases). The CDR3 has 15 residues. V lost 7 bases and J 3 bases, leaving 13 bases between the germline ends. Germline values: CDR1 SEHNR, CDR2 FQNEAQ (reference sequence). Here the CDR3 reads CASTVWGSGANVLTF. The CDR3 region has the DNA TGTGCCAGCACCGTATGGGGCAGTGGGGCCAACGTCCTGACTTTC.

This clone appeared once. The chain joins TRBV5-4 to TRBJ1-2; 7 nucleotides align to TRBD1. Germline V gene data show CDR1 as SGHNT and CDR2 as YYREEE (reference sequence). Unmatched junction bases numbered 7, after V lost 3 bases and J lost 5 bases. This CDR3 has 14 residues. The CDR3 sequence is CASSSSGTAYGYTF. CDR3 DNA: TGTGCCAGCAGCTCGTCCGGGACAGCTTATGGCTACACCTTC.

V gene TRBV7-2 combines with J gene TRBJ2-5; D call uncertain. Germline CDR1 and CDR2: SGHTA and FQGNSA. V was trimmed by 1 base and J by 5 bases, leaving 8 bases between them. There are 13 residues in the CDR3. CDR3 region: CASSLVYGETQYF. CDR3 bases: TGTGCCAGCAGCTTAGTATATGGGGAGACCCAGTACTTC.

V usage is TRBV7-2 and J usage is TRBJ2-7; possibly TRBD2 for D (6 bases). The CDR3 sequence is 16 residues long. The germline CDR1 and CDR2 sequences are SGHTA and FQGNSA. V lost 1 base, J lost 0 bases, and 13 bases lay in between. The CDR3 here is CASSLVGAGSSYEQYF. The CDR3 DNA is TGTGCCAGCAGCTTAGTGGGTGCGGGGAGCTCCTACGAGCAGTACTTC. Complete variable domain (other parts from reference TRBV7-2 and TRBJ2-7): GAGVSQSPSNKVTEKGKDVELRCDPISGHTALYWYRQSLGQGLEFLIYFQGNSAPDKSGLPSDRFSAERTGGSVSTLTIQRTQQEDSAVYLCASSLVGAGSSYEQYFGPGTRLTVT.

V usage is TRBV2 and J usage is TRBJ2-3, with D possibly matching TRBD1 (5 bases). The V end was cut by 8 bases, the J end by 2 bases, with 14 bases between. Germline CDR1 is SNHLY and CDR2 is FYNNEI. The CDR3 is 14 amino acids. In DNA form, the CDR3 reads TGTGCCAGCGGTAAGACAGTAGACACAGATACGCAGTATTTT. Its translation is CASGKTVDTDTQYF.

J is TRBJ2-5 and V is TRBV5-5; tentatively, D is TRBD1 (6 bases). This CDR3 is 17 amino acids long. CDR1 is SGHKS and CDR2 is YYEKEE in the germline V gene (reference sequence). Trimming left V 0 bases short and J 4 bases short, with 19 bases between. Written as DNA, the CDR3 is TGTGCCAGCAGCTTGGAAGAGGCGCAGGGGTGGAGAGAGACCCAGTACTTC. Translating it yields CASSLEEAQGWRETQYF.